The source of this T cell receptor (beta chain) is a study of shared clonotypes between healthy human individuals. General study points: The study found lower generation probabilities in non-shared clonotypes than in those shared by all four donors.

Note on this clone: No antigen is known for it.

The trim removed 4 bases at V and 5 bases at J, leaving 7 bases unmatched. The CDR3 loop spans 14 amino acids. Germline V lookup: CDR1 SGHRS, CDR2 YFSETQ. How the authors handled the data: Filtering differed, since immunoSEQ gave only junction sequences and no quality scores. Here immunoSEQ multiplex PCR was the method, and the copy in TCRdb shows in-frame clones only, minus some. The DNA was the basis for D and trimming; V, J and clone size are from that table. The table has 2 million to 3 million clones, 90% to 95% seen once; the top ten hold roughly 0.13%. The chain couples TRBV5-1 to TRBJ2-5, with TRBD2 matching over 8 bases. Specimen: naive CD4+ T cells sorted from blood. As for subset: CD45RA+ positively selected. The TCR sequence derives from a young man in good health. CDR3 protein: CASSPREGRETQYF. Written as DNA, the CDR3 is TGCGCCAGCAGCCCCCGGGAGGGCAGGGAGACCCAGTACTTC.